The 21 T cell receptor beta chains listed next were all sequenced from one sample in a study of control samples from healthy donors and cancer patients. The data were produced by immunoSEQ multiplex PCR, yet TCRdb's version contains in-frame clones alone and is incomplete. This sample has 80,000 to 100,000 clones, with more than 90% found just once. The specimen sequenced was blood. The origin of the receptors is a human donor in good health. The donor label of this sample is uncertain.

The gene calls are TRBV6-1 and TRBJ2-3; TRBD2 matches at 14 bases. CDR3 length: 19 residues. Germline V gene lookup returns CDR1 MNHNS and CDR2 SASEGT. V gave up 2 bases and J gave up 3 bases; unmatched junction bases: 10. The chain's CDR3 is CASSEIFLGLAGVTDTQYF. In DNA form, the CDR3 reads TGTGCCAGCAGTGAAATTTTTTTGGGACTAGCGGGGGTAACAGATACGCAGTATTTT.

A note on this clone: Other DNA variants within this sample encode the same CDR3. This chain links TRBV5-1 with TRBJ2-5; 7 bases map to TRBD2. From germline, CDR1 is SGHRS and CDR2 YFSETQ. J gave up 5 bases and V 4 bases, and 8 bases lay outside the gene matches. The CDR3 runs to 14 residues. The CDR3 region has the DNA TGCGCCAGCAGCCGGGGGGAAGGGCTGGAGACCCAGTACTTC. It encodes CASSRGEGLETQYF.

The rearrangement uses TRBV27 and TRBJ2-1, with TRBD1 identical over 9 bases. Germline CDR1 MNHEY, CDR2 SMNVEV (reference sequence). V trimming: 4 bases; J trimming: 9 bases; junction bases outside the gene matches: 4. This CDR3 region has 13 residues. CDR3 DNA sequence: TGTGCCAGCAGTTCCACAGGGGGCACTGAGCAGTTCTTC. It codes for CASSSTGGTEQFF.

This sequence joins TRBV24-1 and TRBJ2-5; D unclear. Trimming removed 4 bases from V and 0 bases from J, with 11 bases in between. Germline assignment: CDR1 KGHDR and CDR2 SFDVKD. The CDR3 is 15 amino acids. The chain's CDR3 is CATSDNDNYQETQYF. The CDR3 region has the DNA TGTGCCACCAGTGACAACGACAACTACCAAGAGACCCAGTACTTC.

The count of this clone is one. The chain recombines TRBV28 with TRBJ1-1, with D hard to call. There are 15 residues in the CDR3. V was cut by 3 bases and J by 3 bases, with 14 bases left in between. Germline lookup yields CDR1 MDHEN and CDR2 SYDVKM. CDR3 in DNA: TGTGCCAGCAGTTTTCAAGGTCGGGGAGACACTGAAGCTTTCTTT. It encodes CASSFQGRGDTEAFF.

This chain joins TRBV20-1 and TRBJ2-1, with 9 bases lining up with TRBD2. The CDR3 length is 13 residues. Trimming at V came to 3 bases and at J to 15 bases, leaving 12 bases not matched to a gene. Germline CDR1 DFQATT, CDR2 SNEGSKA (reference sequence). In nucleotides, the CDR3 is TGCAGTGCTAGTCGCAGCGGGGGGTTCTCTTCGTTCTTC. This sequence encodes CSASRSGGFSSFF.

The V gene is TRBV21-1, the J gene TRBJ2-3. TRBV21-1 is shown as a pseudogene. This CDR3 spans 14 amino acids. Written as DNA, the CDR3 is TGTGCCAGCAGCAAAGCAGGTAGCACAGATACGCAGTATTTT. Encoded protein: CASSKAGSTDTQYF.

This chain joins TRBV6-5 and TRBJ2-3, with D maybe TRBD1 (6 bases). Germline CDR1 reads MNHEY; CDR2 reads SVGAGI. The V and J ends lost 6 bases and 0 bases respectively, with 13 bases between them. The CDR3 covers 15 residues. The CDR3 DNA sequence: TGTGCCAGCAGGTATCGGGACACGAGCACAGATACGCAGTATTTT. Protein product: CASRYRDTSTDTQYF.

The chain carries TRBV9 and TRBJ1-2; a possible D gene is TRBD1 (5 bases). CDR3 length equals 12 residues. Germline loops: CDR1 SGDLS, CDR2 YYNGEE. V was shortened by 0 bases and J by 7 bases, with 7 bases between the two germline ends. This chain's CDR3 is CASSVVGGGYTF. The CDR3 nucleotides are TGTGCCAGCAGCGTAGTGGGGGGTGGCTACACCTTC.

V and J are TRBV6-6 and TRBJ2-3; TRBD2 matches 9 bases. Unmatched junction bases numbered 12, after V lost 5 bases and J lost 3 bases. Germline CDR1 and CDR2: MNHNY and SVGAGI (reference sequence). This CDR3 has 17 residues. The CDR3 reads CASSPRGSGGRTDTQYF. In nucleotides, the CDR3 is TGTGCCAGCAGTCCCCGGGGTAGCGGGGGTCGGACAGATACGCAGTATTTT.

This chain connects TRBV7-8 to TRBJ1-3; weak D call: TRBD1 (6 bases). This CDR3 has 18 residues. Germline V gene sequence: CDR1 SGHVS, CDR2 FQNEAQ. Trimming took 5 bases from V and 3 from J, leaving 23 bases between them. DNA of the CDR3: TGTGCCAGCAGCCCCGGCAACCCACAGGGTACGGGTGGAAACACCATATATTTT. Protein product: CASSPGNPQGTGGNTIYF.

The chain's CDR3 is CASSLRGGDEQYF. In nucleotides, the CDR3 is TGTGCCAGCAGCTTACGAGGAGGGGACGAGCAGTACTTC. V usage is TRBV11-3 and J usage is TRBJ2-7; TRBD2 might be the D (6 bases). Germline CDR1 is SGHNT and CDR2 is YENEEA. Trimming stripped 2 bases from V and 5 bases from J, with 10 bases between. The CDR3 covers 13 residues.

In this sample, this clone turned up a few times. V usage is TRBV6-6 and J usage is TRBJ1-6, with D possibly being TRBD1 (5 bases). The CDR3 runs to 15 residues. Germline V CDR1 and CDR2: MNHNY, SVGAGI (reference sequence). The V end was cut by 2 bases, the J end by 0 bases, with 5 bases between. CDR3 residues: CASSYGGSYNSPLHF. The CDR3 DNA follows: TGTGCCAGCAGTTACGGGGGCTCCTATAATTCACCCCTCCACTTT.

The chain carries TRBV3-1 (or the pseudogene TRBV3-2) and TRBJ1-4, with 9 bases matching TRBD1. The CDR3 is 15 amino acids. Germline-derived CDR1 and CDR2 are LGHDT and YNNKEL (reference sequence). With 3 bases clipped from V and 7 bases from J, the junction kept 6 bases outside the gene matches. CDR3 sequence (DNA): TGTGCCAGCAGCCACCGGACAGGGGCGAGTGAAAAACTGTTTTTT. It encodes CASSHRTGASEKLFF.

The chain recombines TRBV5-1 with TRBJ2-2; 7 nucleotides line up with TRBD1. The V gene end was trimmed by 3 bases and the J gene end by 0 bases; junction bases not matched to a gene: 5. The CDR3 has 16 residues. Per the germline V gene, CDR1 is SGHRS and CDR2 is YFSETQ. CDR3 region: CASSYQGQTNTGELFF. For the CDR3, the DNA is TGCGCCAGCAGCTACCAGGGACAGACGAACACCGGGGAGCTGTTTTTT.

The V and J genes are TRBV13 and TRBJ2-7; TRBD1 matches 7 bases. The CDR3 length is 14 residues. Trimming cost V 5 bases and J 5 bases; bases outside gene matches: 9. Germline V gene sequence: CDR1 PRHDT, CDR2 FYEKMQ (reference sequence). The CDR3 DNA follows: TGTGCCAGCAGCCGACCTGGCGACAGGGACGAGCAGTACTTC. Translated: CASSRPGDRDEQYF.

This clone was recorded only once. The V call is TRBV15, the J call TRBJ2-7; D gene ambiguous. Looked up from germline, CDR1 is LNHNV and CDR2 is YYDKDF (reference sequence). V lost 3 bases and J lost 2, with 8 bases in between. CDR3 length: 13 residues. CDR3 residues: CATSSGRTYEQYV. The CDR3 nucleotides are TGTGCCACCAGCAGCGGGCGGACCTACGAGCAGTACGTC.

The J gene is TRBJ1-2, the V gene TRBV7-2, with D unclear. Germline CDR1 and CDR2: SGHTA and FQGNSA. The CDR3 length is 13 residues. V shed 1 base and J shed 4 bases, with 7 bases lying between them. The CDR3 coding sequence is TGTGCCAGCAGCTTAGACGGATTCTATGGCTACACCTTC. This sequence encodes CASSLDGFYGYTF.

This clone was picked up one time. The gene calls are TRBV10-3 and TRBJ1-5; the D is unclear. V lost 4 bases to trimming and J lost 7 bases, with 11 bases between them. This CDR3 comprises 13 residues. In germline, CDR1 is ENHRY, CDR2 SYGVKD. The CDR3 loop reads CAISVGVNQPQHF. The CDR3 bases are TGTGCCATCAGTGTCGGGGTAAACCAGCCCCAGCATTTT.

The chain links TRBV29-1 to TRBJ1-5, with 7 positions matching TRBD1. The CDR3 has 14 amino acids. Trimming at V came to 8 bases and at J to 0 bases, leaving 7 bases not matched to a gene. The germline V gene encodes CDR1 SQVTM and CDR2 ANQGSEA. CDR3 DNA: TGCAGCATACAGACAGGGAGTAGCAATCAGCCCCAGCATTTT. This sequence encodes CSIQTGSSNQPQHF.

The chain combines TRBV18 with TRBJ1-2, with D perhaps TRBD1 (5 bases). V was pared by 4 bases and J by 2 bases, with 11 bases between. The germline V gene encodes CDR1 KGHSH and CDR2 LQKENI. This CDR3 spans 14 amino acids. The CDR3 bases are TGTGCCAGCTCACTACCGACAGAGAACTATGGCTACACCTTC. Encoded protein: CASSLPTENYGYTF.